This T cell receptor (beta chain) was captured in a study of cytotoxic CD8 clonotypes in ibrutinib-treated CLL. In germline, CDR1 is MNHNY, CDR2 SVGAGI (reference sequence). V lost 2 bases and J lost 3, with 8 bases in between. The CDR3 consists of 14 residues. Generated by immunoSEQ multiplex PCR, the TCRdb table keeps only in-frame clones and is missing some. The data hold 75,000 to 80,000 clones, with 70% to 90% observed a single time. The gene calls are TRBV6-6 and TRBJ2-1; no clear D. The source material was PBMCs, sampled after 24 months of ibrutinib treatment. This TCR was sampled from a human donor with chronic lymphocytic leukemia. The CDR3 DNA follows: TGTGCCAGCAGTTACCCACACAGCTACAATGAGCAGTTCTTC. Translation gives CASSYPHSYNEQFF.